This T cell receptor (beta chain) was profiled in a study of blood T cell repertoires in COVID-19. Study-level information: Specimens from acute and convalescent COVID-19 originated in the United States, Italy and Spain. PBMCs, B-cell-depleted T cells, or T cells were the source of the cDNA or gDNA that made up the material.

Per the authors' pipeline: Cell counts per sample came from amplifying reference gene primers. Repertoires were generated with immunoSEQ multiplex PCR, while TCRdb's copy carries only in-frame clones and drops some. That table is the source of V, J and clone size, and D and trimming were worked out from the DNA. The table shows 150,000 to 200,000 clones, with around four fifths occurring only once. Germline CDR1 reads MNHEY; CDR2 reads SMNVEV (reference sequence). Germline trimming cut 5 bases from V and 4 bases from J; bases unmatched to any gene: 15. CDR3 length: 18 residues. This clone was counted only a few times.

Material: peripheral blood. This receptor was identified in a woman older than 75 with acute or convalescent COVID-19. The chain has TRBV27 and TRBJ2-2; 8 positions match TRBD1. The CDR3 reads CASSGDRPLLSGTGELFF. CDR3 DNA: TGTGCCAGCAGTGGGGACAGGCCGCTTTTGTCGGGCACCGGGGAGCTGTTTTTT.